Listed below are T cell receptor beta chains from one sample, sequenced in a study of T cells in Graves' hyperthyroidism and ophthalmopathy. TCRdb reanalysed the multiplex PCR reads using MiXCR and keeps one entry per CDR3 protein. Of about 580,000 distinct CDR3 sequences in the sample, approximately 14% were seen once. What was sequenced was blood. The receptors here all came from a woman between 25 and 40 years old with Graves' hyperthyroidism that later progressed to Graves' ophthalmopathy. The CDR3 runs from the conserved cysteine through the conserved F or W. A D gene is named only where the DNA matches it firmly. The size field is filled for only some rows; it gives once, few, many or a size class.

>.|12|TRBJ1-1|.|TRBV25-1
CASSELWSEAFF
TGTGCCAGCAGTGAGCTGTGGTCTGAAGCTTTCTTT
>.|13|TRBJ2-5|TRBD1|TRBV18
CASSQGQVETQYF
TGTGCCAGCTCCCAGGGACAGGTCGAGACCCAGTACTTC
>many|13|TRBJ1-1|.|TRBV30
CAWKGLMNTEAFF
TGTGCCTGGAAAGGACTGATGAACACTGAAGCTTTCTTT
>many|12|TRBJ1-2|.|TRBV24-1
CATFSTNYGYTF
TGTGCCACCTTTTCTACCAACTATGGCTACACCTTC
>many|16|TRBJ2-1|.|TRBV11-2
CASRAAGTPKSGEQFF
TGTGCCAGCAGAGCGGCCGGGACTCCAAAATCCGGTGAGCAGTTCTTC
>few|15|TRBJ2-7|.|TRBV5-6
CASSTGDEINYEQYF
TGTGCCAGCAGCACGGGGGACGAAATTAACTACGAGCAGTACTTC
>many|16|TRBJ2-3|TRBD2|TRBV20-1
CSAPRRTSGRADTQYF
TGCAGTGCTCCCCGGCGGACTAGCGGGAGGGCAGATACGCAGTATTTT
>.|17|TRBJ1-2|TRBD1|TRBV3-1
CASSPTDRMVSNYGYTF
TGTGCCAGCAGCCCGACGGACAGGATGGTTAGTAACTATGGCTACACCTTC
>many|13|TRBJ1-1|.|TRBV11-3
CASSLFEVAEAFF
TGTGCCAGCAGCTTGTTTGAGGTGGCTGAAGCTTTCTTT
>many|13|TRBJ2-5|.|TRBV18
CASRPNGRETQYF
TGTGCCAGCCGACCGAACGGGAGAGAGACCCAGTACTTC
>many|15|TRBJ1-1|.|TRBV12-3/TRBV12-4
CASSSSTLAGTEAFF
TGTGCCAGCTCCTCATCGACTCTAGCGGGCACTGAAGCTTTCTTT
>.|11|TRBJ1-2|.|TRBV24-1
CATSGGIRYTF
TGTGCCACCAGTGGGGGCATTCGCTACACCTTC
>many|13|TRBJ1-4|.|TRBV30
CAWSLSGNEKLFF
TGTGCCTGGAGTCTAAGTGGGAATGAAAAACTGTTTTTT
>few|16|TRBJ2-1|TRBD2|TRBV6-1
CASGSRLAGGNNEQFF
TGTGCCAGCGGGTCTAGACTAGCGGGAGGGAACAATGAGCAGTTCTTC
>.|14|TRBJ1-1|.|TRBV9
CASSVGIRNTEALF
TGTGCCAGCAGCGTAGGAATCAGGAACACTGAAGCTTTGTTT